The 5 T cell receptor beta chains below come from one sample, sequenced in a study of blood T cells in healthy people across ages. The second PCR ran about 6 to 12 cycles with a sample-barcoded 5' primer and J-beta primers. TCRdb passed the 5' RACE reads through MiXCR, listing each CDR3 protein once. The data hold approximately 1,100,000 distinct CDR3 sequences, with under 55% observed a single time. Source material: blood. The receptors shown here come from a woman in her sixties or seventies in good health.

This clonotype was seen only a few times. The rearrangement links TRBV5-1 to TRBJ2-7; no clear D. The CDR3 spans 15 residues. Germline V gene data show CDR1 as SGHRS and CDR2 as YFSETQ. V was clipped by 0 bases and J by 2 bases, with 12 bases between them. CDR3 sequence: CASSLDSPLPYEQYF. CDR3 nucleotide sequence: TGCGCCAGCAGCTTGGATTCCCCCCTCCCCTACGAGCAGTACTTC.

This rearrangement joins TRBV2 to TRBJ2-1; 7 nucleotides agree with TRBD2. The CDR3 consists of 18 residues. Germline V CDR1 and CDR2: SNHLY, FYNNEI. V gave up 2 bases and J gave up 2 bases; unmatched junction bases: 12. The CDR3 is CASSERAPGTTTYNEQFF. The CDR3, as DNA: TGTGCCAGCAGTGAAAGAGCCCCCGGGACTACCACCTACAATGAGCAGTTCTTC.

J is TRBJ1-6 and V is TRBV2; no reliable D call. Germline V gene lookup returns CDR1 SNHLY and CDR2 FYNNEI. The CDR3 totals 15 residues. The ends were cut back, 3 bases at V and 9 bases at J, with 15 bases in the middle. CDR3 sequence: CASSDVWGDASPLHF. Written as DNA, the CDR3 is TGTGCCAGCAGTGATGTTTGGGGAGACGCTTCACCCCTCCACTTT.

Details on this clonotype: At one end, the junction sequence differs from germline, possibly due to a read error. The chain joins TRBV18 to TRBJ2-7; 7 positions agree with TRBD1. Germline CDR1 KGHSH, CDR2 LQKENI. CDR3 length: 13 amino acids. The CDR3 is CAGSYDRAYEQYF. Written as DNA, the CDR3 is TGTGCCGGCTCTTACGACAGGGCCTACGAGCAGTACTTC.

The CDR3 sequence: CASSAPGTDTQYF. The CDR3 DNA sequence: TGTGCCAGCAGTGCACCGGGGACAGATACGCAGTATTTT. The rearrangement links TRBV6-6 to TRBJ2-3; TRBD2 is a possible D gene (5 bases). Trimming removed 5 bases from V and 3 bases from J, with 9 bases in between. The CDR3 spans 13 residues. Germline loops: CDR1 MNHNY, CDR2 SVGAGI (reference sequence).